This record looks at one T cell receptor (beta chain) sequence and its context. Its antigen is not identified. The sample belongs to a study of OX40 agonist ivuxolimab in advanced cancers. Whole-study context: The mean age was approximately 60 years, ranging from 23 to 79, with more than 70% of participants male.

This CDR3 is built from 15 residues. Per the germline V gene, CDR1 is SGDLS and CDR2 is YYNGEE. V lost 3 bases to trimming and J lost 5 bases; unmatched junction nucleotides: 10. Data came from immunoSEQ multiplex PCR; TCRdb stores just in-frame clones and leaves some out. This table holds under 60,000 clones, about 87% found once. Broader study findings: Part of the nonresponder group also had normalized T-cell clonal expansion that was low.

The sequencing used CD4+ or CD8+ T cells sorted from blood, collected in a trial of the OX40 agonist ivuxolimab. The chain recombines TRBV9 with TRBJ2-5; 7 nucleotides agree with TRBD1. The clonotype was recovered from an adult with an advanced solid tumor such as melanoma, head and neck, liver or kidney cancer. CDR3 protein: CASSGNRGSVETQYF. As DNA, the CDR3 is TGTGCCAGCAGCGGCAACAGGGGATCGGTGGAGACCCAGTACTTC.